One T cell receptor (beta chain) is described in this entry. Its specificity is not known. This research-autopsy study prospectively enrolled adult allogeneic hematopoietic cell transplant recipients with steroid-refractory graft-versus-host disease. This entry belongs to a study of tissue T cells after allogeneic stem cell transplantation. Survey-depth TCRbeta CDR3 sequencing reported V/J genes and productive frequencies. Libraries were prepared by immunoSEQ multiplex PCR; TCRdb keeps only in-frame clonotypes and omits some of them. The sample has 300 to 400 clones, around 62% seen once. Findings and limits, study-wide: Anatomically similar tissues had similar TCR repertoires within each patient.

The germline V gene encodes CDR1 LGHNA and CDR2 YSLEER. V shed 1 base and J shed 4 bases, with 16 bases lying between them. The CDR3 spans 16 residues. The source is a male patient at least 60 years old with steroid-refractory graft-versus-host disease after an allogeneic stem cell transplant. A subset of T cells may come from the graft donor. The material sequenced was esophageal tissue, taken at autopsy. This chain connects TRBV4-3 to TRBJ1-1; D uncertain. CDR3 amino acids: CASSQVVGVLGTEAFF. The CDR3 region has the DNA TGCGCCAGCAGCCAAGTGGTTGGGGTATTAGGCACTGAAGCTTTCTTT.